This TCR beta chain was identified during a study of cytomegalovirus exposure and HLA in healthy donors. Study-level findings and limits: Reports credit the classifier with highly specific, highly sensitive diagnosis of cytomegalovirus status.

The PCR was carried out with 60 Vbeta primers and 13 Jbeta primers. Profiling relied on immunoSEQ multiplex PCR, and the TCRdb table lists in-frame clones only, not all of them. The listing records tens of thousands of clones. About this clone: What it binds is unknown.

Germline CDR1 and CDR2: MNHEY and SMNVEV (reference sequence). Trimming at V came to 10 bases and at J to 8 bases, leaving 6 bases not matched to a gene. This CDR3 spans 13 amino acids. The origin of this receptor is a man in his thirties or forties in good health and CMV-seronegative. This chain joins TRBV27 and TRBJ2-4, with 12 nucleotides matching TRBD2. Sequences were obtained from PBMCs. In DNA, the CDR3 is TGTGCCACCGGACTAGCGGGATGGGACATTCAGTACTTC. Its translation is CATGLAGWDIQYF.